The present entry profiles one TCR beta chain with its context. The target antigen is unknown. Profiling relied on immunoSEQ multiplex PCR, and the TCRdb table lists in-frame clones only, not all of them. The sample has more than 100,000 clones, 87% seen once. This sample was included in a study of T cell responses to AZD1222 COVID-19 vaccine. The overall study: Pooled together were second doses at about 4 or about 12 weeks.

Regarding the study as a whole: Repertoires were collected only later (after the peak T cell response had occurred). Increases in Spike-specific TCR breadth and depth were seen after two AZD1222 doses.

Germline assignment: CDR1 MNHEY and CDR2 SVGEGT. This CDR3 region has 15 residues. The V gene lost 2 bases and the J gene lost 3 bases, with 11 bases spanning the gap. This specimen consisted of peripheral blood, obtained on day 0 of AZD1222 vaccination. This rearrangement joins TRBV6-2 or TRBV6-3 to TRBJ2-4; D is unclear. This TCR came from an adult in good health. CDR3 region: CASSYGGWDKNIQYF. The DNA of the CDR3 is TGTGCCAGCAGTTACGGCGGATGGGACAAAAACATTCAGTACTTC.